A single sample gave rise to the 15 T cell receptor beta chains below, sequenced in a study of shared clonotypes between healthy human individuals. Here immunoSEQ multiplex PCR was the method, and the copy in TCRdb shows in-frame clones only, minus some. The sample shows hundreds of thousands of clones, roughly 70% of them seen only once. Sequencing input: memory CD4+ T cells sorted from blood. The subset is: CD45RA-negative fraction. The receptors were gathered from a woman in her 30s in good health.

The V and J genes are TRBV14 and TRBJ2-7; 12 nucleotides align to TRBD2. Germline V gene sequence: CDR1 SGHDN, CDR2 FVKESK. After removal of 6 bases from V and 5 bases from J, the junction contained 5 bases not matched to a gene. The CDR3 covers 14 residues. The CDR3 DNA reads as TGTGCCAGCAGACCGACTAGCGGGAGCAACGAGCAGTACTTC. It is translated as CASRPTSGSNEQYF.

The J gene is TRBJ2-6, the V gene TRBV4-1; 9 nucleotides align to TRBD1. V shed 1 base, J shed 3 bases, and the junction held 10 bases outside the gene matches. This CDR3 comprises 19 residues. Germline V gives CDR1 MGHRA, CDR2 YSYEKL. The DNA of the CDR3 is TGCGCCAGCAGCCAAGTCCCGGGACAGGGATTATTTGGGGCCAACGTCCTGACTTTC. Its translation: CASSQVPGQGLFGANVLTF.

This clone was counted once. J is TRBJ1-2 and V is TRBV28; 8 nucleotides agree with TRBD1. Germline V lookup: CDR1 MDHEN, CDR2 SYDVKM. This CDR3 is 14 amino acids long. V dropped 6 bases and J dropped 6; count of bases not matched to a gene: 9. The CDR3 DNA reads TGTGCCAGCAGGGACAGGGAGTCCTTGGATGGCTACACCTTC. Protein: CASRDRESLDGYTF.

This clone was seen only a few times. The V and J genes are TRBV18 and TRBJ1-3; the D gene is possibly TRBD1 (6 bases). The CDR3 extends over 15 amino acids. CDR1 and CDR2 from the germline V gene are KGHSH and LQKENI. Trimming removed 5 bases at V and 2 bases at J, with 13 bases between. The CDR3 spells CASSYNTGTGNTIYF. CDR3 DNA: TGTGCCAGCTCATACAATACAGGGACTGGAAACACCATATATTTT.

Here the CDR3 reads CAIRSTTLAGDTQYF. CDR3 bases: TGTGCCATCAGATCAACAACACTAGCGGGAGATACGCAGTATTTT. The V and J genes are TRBV10-3 and TRBJ2-3; 9 bases map to TRBD2. The germline V gene encodes CDR1 ENHRY and CDR2 SYGVKD. The V gene end was trimmed by 6 bases and the J gene end by 5 bases; junction bases not matched to a gene: 9. The CDR3 has 15 residues.

This rearrangement joins TRBV27 to TRBJ2-3; D call uncertain. Germline V gene data show CDR1 as MNHEY and CDR2 as SMNVEV (reference sequence). CDR3 size: 13 residues. V was clipped by 4 bases and J by 2 bases, with 7 bases between them. The CDR3 DNA sequence: TGTGCCAGCAGTTATTCTGTCACAGATACGCAGTATTTT. Residues: CASSYSVTDTQYF.

V is TRBV11-2 and J is TRBJ2-7; no clear D. From germline, CDR1 is SGHAT and CDR2 FQNNGV. V lost 1 base to trimming and J lost 2 bases, with 9 bases between them. This CDR3 has 14 amino acids. The chain's CDR3 is CASSLGPQAYEQYF. CDR3 nucleotide sequence: TGTGCCAGCAGCTTAGGGCCGCAGGCCTACGAGCAGTACTTC.

The chain combines TRBV25-1 with TRBJ2-3; 7 bases line up with TRBD1. CDR3 length: 15 amino acids. The V gene's germline CDR1 is MGHDK and CDR2 SYGVNS. V trimming: 2 bases; J trimming: 5 bases; junction bases outside the gene matches: 7. The CDR3 protein is CASSEERGPGDTQYF. The CDR3, as DNA: TGTGCCAGCAGTGAAGAAAGGGGGCCGGGAGATACGCAGTATTTT.

In this sample, this clone turned up once. The V and J genes are TRBV25-1 and TRBJ1-3; D perhaps matches TRBD1 (6 bases). Trimming pared 2 bases from V and 0 bases from J, leaving 14 bases between. Germline CDR1 and CDR2: MGHDK and SYGVNS. This CDR3 is 17 amino acids long. This CDR3 is CASSEPLKGGSGNTIYF. The CDR3 region has the DNA TGTGCCAGCAGTGAACCTTTAAAAGGGGGCTCTGGAAACACCATATATTTT.

The J gene is TRBJ2-2, the V gene TRBV28; 9 bases are shared with TRBD2. The CDR3 extends over 16 amino acids. V lost 6 bases, J lost 6 bases, and 11 bases stayed unmatched. Germline V gives CDR1 MDHEN, CDR2 SYDVKM. CDR3 coding DNA: TGTGCCAGCAGCTCGAGCGGGAGGAGCGAGGCCGGGGAGCTGTTTTTT. Residues: CASSSSGRSEAGELFF.

The J gene is TRBJ2-5, the V gene TRBV6-5; perhaps TRBD2 as D (6 bases). Near its end, the DNA agrees better with TRBJ2-7, so the J call may be wrong. Germline V gene data show CDR1 as MNHEY and CDR2 as SVGAGI. The CDR3 is 12 residues long. The CDR3 DNA sequence: TGTGCCAGCGGAACGGGAGCCTACGAGCAGTACTTC. Protein sequence: CASGTGAYEQYF.

V is TRBV28 and J is TRBJ2-7; 7 bases line up with TRBD1. The CDR3 totals 13 residues. Germline-derived CDR1 and CDR2 are MDHEN and SYDVKM. With 5 bases clipped from V and 8 bases from J, the junction kept 9 bases outside the gene matches. CDR3 in amino acids: CASSRWDSKKQYF. The CDR3 bases are TGTGCCAGCAGTCGCTGGGACAGTAAAAAGCAGTACTTC.

The DNA of the CDR3 is TGTGCCTCGAGGGTCCAGGGGGGGACCTACGAGCAGTACTTC. Its translation is CASRVQGGTYEQYF. The chain joins TRBV2 to TRBJ2-7; D tentatively fits TRBD1 or TRBD2 (7 bases each). CDR3 length: 14 residues. The ends were cut back, 11 bases at V and 2 bases at J, with 19 bases in the middle. Per germline, CDR1 SNHLY and CDR2 FYNNEI.

J is TRBJ2-2 and V is TRBV19; a weak D match, TRBD1 (5 bases). Deletions cut 4 bases from V and 6 bases from J, with 9 bases between. The CDR3 totals 13 residues. Germline V gene lookup returns CDR1 LNHDA and CDR2 SQIVND (reference sequence). CDR3 nucleotide sequence: TGTGCCAGTAGTAAACAGGAATCCGGGGAGCTGTTTTTT. This codes for CASSKQESGELFF.

V gene TRBV4-1 combines with J gene TRBJ1-1, with TRBD1 as a possible D gene (5 bases). Trimming took 3 bases from V and 4 from J, leaving 15 bases between them. The CDR3 sequence is 15 residues long. CDR1 and CDR2 (germline): MGHRA, YSYEKL. The CDR3 reads CASSQRRGGSTEAFF. DNA of the CDR3: TGCGCCAGCAGCCAGCGCCGTGGGGGGAGCACTGAAGCTTTCTTT.